Presented here are 31 T cell receptor beta chains from one specimen sequenced in a study of shared clonotypes between healthy human individuals. The assay was immunoSEQ multiplex PCR, and TCRdb's table has in-frame clones only and misses some. The sample lists approximately 940,000 clones, approximately 76% seen once, with approximately 1.5% in the top ten. The sequenced material came from memory CD4+ T cells sorted from blood. Subset meaning: CD45RA-negative fraction. The receptors originated from a man aged 18 to 29 in good health.

This clone occurred a few times. The rearrangement links TRBV19 to TRBJ2-7, with D unclear. Trimming took 0 bases from V and 2 from J, leaving 5 bases between them. The CDR3 is 13 residues long. The germline gives CDR1 LNHDA, CDR2 SQIVND (reference sequence). This CDR3 is CASSIDRTYEQYF. The CDR3 DNA follows: TGTGCCAGTAGTATAGACAGGACCTACGAGCAGTACTTC. Complete variable domain (other parts from reference TRBV19 and TRBJ2-7): DGGITQSPKYLFRKEGQNVTLSCEQNLNHDAMYWYRQDPGQGLRLIYYSQIVNDFQKGDIAEGYSVSREKKESFPLTVTSAQKNPTAFYLCASSIDRTYEQYFGPGTRLTVT.

The CDR3 here is CASSFAGANVLTF. As DNA, the CDR3 is TGTGCCAGCAGTTTTGCTGGGGCCAACGTCCTGACTTTC. The J gene is TRBJ2-6, the V gene TRBV28, with D hard to call. Trimming removed 3 bases from V and 2 bases from J, with 2 bases in between. The germline gives CDR1 MDHEN, CDR2 SYDVKM. CDR3 length: 13 amino acids.

The V gene is TRBV5-6, the J gene TRBJ1-1; maybe TRBD1 (6 bases). V lost 4 bases and J 4 bases, leaving 11 bases between the germline ends. The CDR3 runs 13 residues. Germline CDR1 is SGHDT and CDR2 is YYEEEE. The CDR3 here is CASSPRRGTEAFF. The CDR3 DNA is TGTGCCAGCAGCCCCCGCAGGGGCACTGAAGCTTTCTTT.

This clone came up many times. Other DNA sequences in the same sample also yield this CDR3. The gene calls are TRBV7-2 and TRBJ2-2; D ambiguous. This CDR3 contains 13 residues. Trimming removed 4 bases at V and 6 bases at J, with 9 bases between. CDR1 and CDR2 (germline): SGHTA, FQGNSA. DNA of the CDR3: TGTGCCAGCAGCTCCTCCGTCCCCGGGGAGCTGTTTTTT. It translates to CASSSSVPGELFF.

The chain joins TRBV6-4 to TRBJ2-5, with D uncertain. Germline V gene lookup returns CDR1 MRHNA and CDR2 SNTAGT. Trimming left V 2 bases short and J 6 bases short, with 10 bases between. The CDR3 runs 13 residues. CDR3 DNA sequence: TGTGCCAGCAGTGACCGGTTGGCGCAGACCCAGTACTTC. Its protein product is CASSDRLAQTQYF.

CDR3 coding DNA: TGCGCCAGCAGCCAATCTCAAGGGCGTGGGACTGAAGCTTTCTTT. Its translation: CASSQSQGRGTEAFF. J is TRBJ1-1 and V is TRBV4-1, with D unclear. Germline V gives CDR1 MGHRA, CDR2 YSYEKL. Trimming cost V 2 bases and J 5 bases, with 15 bases left between them. The CDR3 extends over 15 amino acids.

Remarks on this clone: A far more abundant clone sits one base away, making this likely a read error. This chain connects TRBV6-4 to TRBJ1-1; possibly TRBD1 for D (6 bases). The CDR3 extends over 13 amino acids. V was clipped by 6 bases and J by 1 base, with 9 bases between them. The germline V gene has CDR1 MRHNA and CDR2 SNTAGT. The CDR3 spells CASSLQGNTEAFF. CDR3 nucleotide sequence: TGTGCCAGCAGCCTACAGGGGAACACTGAAGCTTTCTTT.

The V and J genes are TRBV5-4 and TRBJ2-3, with 7 bases matching TRBD1. The CDR3 spans 15 residues. Germline V lookup: CDR1 SGHNT, CDR2 YYREEE (reference sequence). The V and J ends lost 4 bases and 2 bases, in that order; junction bases with no gene match: 7. The CDR3 spells CASSNRDRLTDTQYF. In DNA form, the CDR3 reads TGTGCCAGCAGCAACCGGGACAGACTCACAGATACGCAGTATTTT.

The chain links TRBV7-2 to TRBJ2-7, with unresolved D. V shed 4 bases and J shed 3 bases, with 19 bases lying between them. Germline V gene data show CDR1 as SGHTA and CDR2 as FQGNSA. CDR3 length: 16 residues. CDR3 protein: CASSSQTPSTFYEQYF. The CDR3 DNA is TGTGCCAGCAGCTCTCAGACACCGTCAACTTTCTACGAGCAGTACTTC.

This chain connects TRBV28 to TRBJ1-1; 7 bases map to TRBD1. The CDR3 is made up of 14 amino acids. Looked up from germline, CDR1 is MDHEN and CDR2 is SYDVKM. V gave up 5 bases and J gave up 4 bases; unmatched junction bases: 7. CDR3 DNA sequence: TGTGCCAGCAGTGTGACAGGGTATGGCACTGAAGCTTTCTTT. Its protein product is CASSVTGYGTEAFF.

V and J are TRBV4-2 and TRBJ2-2; TRBD2 might be the D (5 bases). This CDR3 comprises 15 residues. Germline V gene lookup returns CDR1 LGHNA and CDR2 YNFKEQ. V dropped 0 bases and J dropped 6 bases, with 11 bases sitting between them. CDR3 nucleotides: TGTGCCAGCAGCCAAGATTCTAGCTTCCCCGGGGAGCTGTTTTTT. It yields the protein CASSQDSSFPGELFF.

This chain joins TRBV5-5 and TRBJ2-7; a weak D match, TRBD2 (6 bases). Germline CDR1 SGHKS, CDR2 YYEKEE (reference sequence). The V gene lost 2 bases and the J gene lost 7 bases, with 10 bases spanning the gap. The CDR3 is 12 amino acids. The CDR3 loop is CASSFHGLEQYF. In nucleotides, the CDR3 is TGTGCCAGCAGCTTCCACGGACTAGAGCAGTACTTC. The full variable domain, in which reference TRBV5-5 and TRBJ2-7 provide the parts outside the CDR3, is DAGVTQSPTHLIKTRGQQVTLRCSPISGHKSVSWYQQVLGQGPQFIFQYYEKEERGRGNFPDRFSARQFPNYSSELNVNALLLGDSALYLCASSFHGLEQYFGPGTRLTVT.

This chain joins TRBV28 and TRBJ1-5; D is possibly TRBD1 (5 bases). From germline, CDR1 is MDHEN and CDR2 SYDVKM. Trimming pared 6 bases from V and 0 bases from J, leaving 12 bases between. This CDR3 spans 15 amino acids. The CDR3, as DNA: TGTGCCAGCAGCCGGGGCGGGGGTAGCAATCAGCCCCAGCATTTT. Translation: CASSRGGGSNQPQHF.

The chain has TRBV5-1 and TRBJ1-2, with D tentatively TRBD1 (6 bases). From germline, CDR1 is SGHRS and CDR2 YFSETQ. Trimming removed 4 bases at V and 5 bases at J, with 18 bases between. This CDR3 has 15 residues. The CDR3 region is CASSPRIGGAYGYTF. The CDR3 DNA sequence: TGCGCCAGCAGCCCTCGTATCGGGGGCGCGTATGGCTACACCTTC.

This rearrangement joins TRBV4-1 to TRBJ1-1; D might be TRBD1 (5 bases). V was trimmed by 6 bases and J by 4 bases, leaving 21 bases between them. The CDR3 is 16 amino acids. Germline V gives CDR1 MGHRA, CDR2 YSYEKL. For the CDR3, the DNA is TGCGCCAGCAGGAGGGTACAGGCCCTGTTGGGCACTGAAGCTTTCTTT. It is translated as CASRRVQALLGTEAFF.

The V and J genes are TRBV7-2 and TRBJ2-2; 8 positions match TRBD2. The CDR3 consists of 15 residues. The germline CDR1 and CDR2 sequences are SGHTA and FQGNSA. J gave up 7 bases and V 2 bases, and 6 bases lay outside the gene matches. The DNA of the CDR3 is TGTGCCAGCAGCTTACAAGCGGGAGCGATCGGGGAGCTGTTTTTT. As protein: CASSLQAGAIGELFF.

On this clone: A far larger clone is off by one base, so a read error is likely. Additional DNA sequences in this sample encode the identical CDR3. This CDR3 is CASSPDRGSNQPQHF. DNA of the CDR3: TGTGCCAGCTCACCGGACAGGGGTAGCAATCAGCCCCAGCATTTT. The J gene is TRBJ1-5, the V gene TRBV18, with 9 bases identical to TRBD1. Trimming took 3 bases from V and 0 from J; bases not matched to a gene: 0. The length of the CDR3 is 15 residues. Germline V gives CDR1 KGHSH, CDR2 LQKENI.

This chain joins TRBV6-1 and TRBJ2-1; D is tentatively TRBD1 or TRBD2 (5 bases each). V was cut by 8 bases and J by 6 bases, with 20 bases left in between. Germline CDR1 is MNHNS and CDR2 is SASEGT. This CDR3 spans 15 amino acids. The CDR3 sequence: CASEAGSRMINEQFF. DNA of the CDR3: TGTGCCAGCGAGGCAGGGAGTCGAATGATCAATGAGCAGTTCTTC.

The chain uses TRBV29-1 and TRBJ2-7, with 10 nucleotides matching TRBD1. This CDR3 is 15 amino acids long. Germline V lookup: CDR1 SQVTM, CDR2 ANQGSEA. Trimming took 5 bases from V and 4 from J; bases not matched to a gene: 11. The CDR3 sequence: CSVYNRDRGTYEQYF. The DNA for the CDR3 is TGCAGCGTTTACAACCGGGACAGGGGTACATACGAGCAGTACTTC.

This chain uses TRBV6-6 with TRBJ1-5; D ambiguous. In germline, CDR1 is MNHNY, CDR2 SVGAGI (reference sequence). The V end lost 7 bases, the J end lost 4 bases, and 11 bases lay between the germline ends. CDR3 length: 13 amino acids. The CDR3 sequence is CASTPGANQPQHF. The CDR3 nucleotides read TGTGCCAGCACCCCAGGAGCGAATCAGCCCCAGCATTTT.

In its sample, this clone was seen a few times. The chain joins TRBV6-1 to TRBJ2-7; 9 nucleotides line up with TRBD1. V lost 6 bases, J lost 4 bases, and 7 bases stayed unmatched. Germline assignment: CDR1 MNHNS and CDR2 SASEGT. The CDR3 runs 14 residues. DNA of the CDR3: TGTGCCAGCAGGACCGGGACAGGGAGTTACGAGCAGTACTTC. This encodes CASRTGTGSYEQYF.

The chain recombines TRBV10-1 with TRBJ1-4; D is perhaps TRBD1 (5 bases). This CDR3 contains 13 residues. Per the germline V gene, CDR1 is WNHNN and CDR2 is SYGVQD (reference sequence). The germline V and J ends were trimmed by 11 bases and 2 bases, with 12 bases remaining between them. The CDR3 loop is CAAGTRTNEKLFF. The CDR3, as DNA: TGCGCCGCGGGGACCAGGACTAATGAAAAACTGTTTTTT.

The count of this clone is one. The gene calls are TRBV5-1 and TRBJ2-7, with a tentative D call TRBD2 (5 bases). The germline CDR1 and CDR2 sequences are SGHRS and YFSETQ. This CDR3 region has 15 residues. The germline V and J ends were trimmed by 5 bases and 1 base, with 16 bases remaining between them. The CDR3 DNA reads as TGCGCCAGCAGTTACTGGTGGGGAGCTTCCTACGAGCAGTACTTC. This encodes CASSYWWGASYEQYF.

This clone has just one count. The chain recombines TRBV7-9 with TRBJ1-2, with D maybe TRBD1 (5 bases). Trimming removed 5 bases at V and 14 bases at J, with 24 bases between. This CDR3 is built from 14 residues. Germline CDR1 is SEHNR and CDR2 is FQNEAQ (reference sequence). The CDR3 nucleotides read TGTGCCAGCAGCGCGTTGGAAAGGGGCGCAATTGTAACCTTC. Its protein is CASSALERGAIVTF.

The chain uses TRBV2 and TRBJ2-5; 9 positions match TRBD1. CDR3 length: 15 residues. Germline V gene data show CDR1 as SNHLY and CDR2 as FYNNEI. Trimming took 8 bases from V and 7 from J; bases not matched to a gene: 14. CDR3: CASEYTPGQGGTQYF. The CDR3 DNA sequence: TGTGCCAGCGAATATACCCCGGGACAGGGTGGGACCCAGTACTTC.

V gene TRBV18 combines with J gene TRBJ1-5; D possibly corresponds to TRBD1 (5 bases). Trimming removed 6 bases at V and 5 bases at J, with 11 bases between. This CDR3 has 13 residues. Germline V gene data show CDR1 as KGHSH and CDR2 as LQKENI. The CDR3 spells CASSLLQDQPQHF. The DNA of the CDR3 is TGTGCCAGCTCGCTACTACAGGATCAGCCCCAGCATTTT.

V usage is TRBV28 and J usage is TRBJ1-2, with 9 bases matching TRBD1. CDR3 length equals 16 residues. Germline V gives CDR1 MDHEN, CDR2 SYDVKM. Trimming took 6 bases from V and 0 from J; bases not matched to a gene: 8. The CDR3, as DNA: TGTGCCAGCAGGAACTACACAGGGGGCACTAACTATGGCTACACCTTC. It is translated as CASRNYTGGTNYGYTF.

The genes are TRBV6-6 and TRBJ2-7, with D hard to call. Trimming cost V 3 bases and J 7 bases, with 7 bases left between them. The germline CDR1 and CDR2 sequences are MNHNY and SVGAGI (reference sequence). The length of the CDR3 is 11 residues. The CDR3 spells CASSYLWEQYF. CDR3 bases: TGTGCCAGCAGTTATTTGTGGGAGCAGTACTTC.

A remark on this clone: A much larger clone sits a single nucleotide away, making a read error possible. The chain carries TRBV28 and TRBJ2-7; no clear D gene. CDR1 and CDR2 from the germline V gene are MDHEN and SYDVKM. The CDR3 sequence is 12 residues long. Trimming took 6 bases from V and 1 from J, leaving 7 bases between them. This chain's CDR3 is CASRATSYEQYF. CDR3 sequence (DNA): TGTGCCAGCAGGGCCACTTCCTACGAGCAGTACTTC.

The rearrangement joins TRBV11-1 to TRBJ1-1; D is unclear. Trimming left V 0 bases short and J 4 bases short, with 9 bases between. The CDR3 contains 14 residues. Germline CDR1 SGHAT, CDR2 FQDESV (reference sequence). The CDR3 bases are TGTGCCAGCAGCTTAGCGGCTCCGAGCACTGAAGCTTTCTTT. Translation gives CASSLAAPSTEAFF.

This clone was counted ten times or more. Other DNA sequences in the sample encode the same CDR3. This chain connects TRBV19 to TRBJ1-1; 9 nucleotides agree with TRBD1. V gave up 6 bases and J gave up 2 bases; unmatched junction bases: 4. Germline V CDR1 and CDR2: LNHDA, SQIVND (reference sequence). CDR3 length: 14 residues. The DNA of the CDR3 is TGTGCCAGTAGCCGTACAGGGGGCAACACTGAAGCTTTCTTT. Protein sequence: CASSRTGGNTEAFF.